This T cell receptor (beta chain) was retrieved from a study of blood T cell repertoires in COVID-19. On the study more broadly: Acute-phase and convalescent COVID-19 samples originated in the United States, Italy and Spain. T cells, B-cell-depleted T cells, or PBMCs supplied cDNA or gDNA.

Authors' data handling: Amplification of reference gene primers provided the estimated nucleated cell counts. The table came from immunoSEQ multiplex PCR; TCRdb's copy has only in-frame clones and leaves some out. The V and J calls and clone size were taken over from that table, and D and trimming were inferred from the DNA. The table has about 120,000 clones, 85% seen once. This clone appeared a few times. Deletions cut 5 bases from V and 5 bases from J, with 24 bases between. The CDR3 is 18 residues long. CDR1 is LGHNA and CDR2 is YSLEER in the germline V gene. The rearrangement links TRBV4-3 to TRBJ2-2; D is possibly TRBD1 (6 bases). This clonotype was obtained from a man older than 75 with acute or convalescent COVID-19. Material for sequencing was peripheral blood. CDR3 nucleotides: TGCGCCAGCAGCTCGGGTGGGACAATGACTTCCCAGACCGGGGAGCTGTTTTTT. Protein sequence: CASSSGGTMTSQTGELFF.